These 27 T cell receptor beta chains were sequenced from one sample in a study of OX40 agonist ivuxolimab in advanced cancers. Profiling relied on immunoSEQ multiplex PCR, and the TCRdb table lists in-frame clones only, not all of them. The sample contains 75,000 to 85,000 clones, about nine tenths of which appear only once. The specimen was CD4+ or CD8+ T cells sorted from blood, collected in a trial of the OX40 agonist ivuxolimab. The receptors were gathered from an adult with an advanced solid tumor such as melanoma, head and neck, liver or kidney cancer.

The chain is built from TRBV7-8 and TRBJ1-2; 7 bases are shared with TRBD1. The V segment lost 4 bases and the J segment 7 bases; nucleotides outside the gene matches: 12. CDR3 length: 15 residues. Germline V gene sequence: CDR1 SGHVS, CDR2 FQNEAQ. The CDR3 spells CASSSTGTVTGGYTF. For the CDR3, the DNA is TGTGCCAGCAGCTCCACCGGGACAGTAACAGGTGGCTACACCTTC.

The chain carries TRBV5-6 and TRBJ1-2; unclear D gene. V was trimmed by 4 bases and J by 5 bases, leaving 12 bases between them. The germline V gene has CDR1 SGHDT and CDR2 YYEEEE. The CDR3 totals 13 residues. CDR3 residues: CASSDPLRYGYTF. CDR3 nucleotides: TGTGCCAGCAGCGATCCTTTACGTTATGGCTACACCTTC.

The chain carries TRBV6-1 and TRBJ1-3; tentative D call: TRBD1 (5 bases). Trimming removed 6 bases from V and 4 bases from J, with 13 bases in between. CDR3 length equals 14 residues. The germline CDR1 and CDR2 sequences are MNHNS and SASEGT. The CDR3 region has the DNA TGTGCCAGCAGCGTCCAAACAGGAGGAAACACCATATATTTT. Amino acids: CASSVQTGGNTIYF.

The chain is built from TRBV28 and TRBJ1-2, with no clear D. CDR1 is MDHEN and CDR2 is SYDVKM in the germline V gene. Trimming cost V 3 bases and J 1 base, with 12 bases left between them. This CDR3 comprises 15 residues. As DNA, the CDR3 is TGTGCCAGCAGTTTTATAGGCTCTTATAACTATGGCTACACCTTC. Amino acid sequence: CASSFIGSYNYGYTF.

The CDR3 sequence: CASSFNVASFEQFF. CDR3 bases: TGTGCCAGCAGCTTCAATGTTGCGAGTTTTGAGCAGTTCTTC. The chain has TRBV11-3 and TRBJ2-1; D gene ambiguous. The germline gives CDR1 SGHNT, CDR2 YENEEA. The V end was cut by 3 bases, the J end by 9 bases, with 15 bases between. This CDR3 comprises 14 residues.

In this sample, this clone turned up once. V gene TRBV19 combines with J gene TRBJ1-5; TRBD1 is a possible D gene (6 bases). This CDR3 is 16 amino acids long. The germline CDR1 and CDR2 sequences are LNHDA and SQIVND (reference sequence). V was trimmed by 7 bases and J by 0 bases, leaving 16 bases between them. CDR3 nucleotide sequence: TGTGCCAGTACCTACCGAGGGACACCTAGCAATCAGCCCCAGCATTTT. This encodes CASTYRGTPSNQPQHF.

A single count supports this clone. The chain couples TRBV5-1 to TRBJ2-5, with 9 nucleotides matching TRBD1. Germline V CDR1 and CDR2: SGHRS, YFSETQ. The CDR3 is made up of 16 amino acids. V shed 3 bases and J 5 bases; nucleotides not matched to a gene: 11. In DNA form, the CDR3 reads TGCGCCAGCAGCTCCGGACAGGGGAGAGTGCGGGAGACCCAGTACTTC. Translated: CASSSGQGRVRETQYF.

V gene TRBV28 combines with J gene TRBJ1-3; no firm D call. Germline CDR1 MDHEN, CDR2 SYDVKM. The ends were cut back, 5 bases at V and 0 bases at J, with 11 bases in the middle. This CDR3 has 15 residues. The CDR3 DNA follows: TGTGCCAGCAGTCCACTCGGGAGCTCTGGAAACACCATATATTTT. As protein: CASSPLGSSGNTIYF.

This clone was detected once. This chain joins TRBV6-5 and TRBJ1-1; D not resolved. The CDR3 extends over 14 amino acids. V shed 6 bases and J shed 1 base, with 12 bases lying between them. Germline V lookup: CDR1 MNHEY, CDR2 SVGAGI. CDR3: CASSRSEGNTEAFF. CDR3 in DNA: TGTGCCAGCAGCCGATCTGAGGGGAACACTGAAGCTTTCTTT.

V and J are TRBV11-3 and TRBJ2-3; TRBD2 is a possible D gene (5 bases). The CDR3 loop spans 16 amino acids. V was cut by 0 bases and J by 3 bases, with 13 bases left in between. CDR1 and CDR2 from the germline V gene are SGHNT and YENEEA. In DNA form, the CDR3 reads TGTGCCAGCAGCTTAGATCTGGAGACTATGACAGATACGCAGTATTTT. As protein: CASSLDLETMTDTQYF.

CDR3 sequence: CASSFDRPYGYTF. The CDR3 coding sequence is TGTGCCAGCAGTTTTGACAGGCCCTATGGCTACACCTTC. V gene TRBV28 combines with J gene TRBJ1-2; D is perhaps TRBD1 (6 bases). The CDR3 length is 13 residues. V lost 3 bases, J lost 4 bases, and 9 bases lay in between. Germline V gene sequence: CDR1 MDHEN, CDR2 SYDVKM.

The chain is built from TRBV10-2 and TRBJ2-7; 8 nucleotides agree with TRBD2. J lost 4 bases, V lost 4 bases, and 9 bases had no gene match. Germline CDR1 and CDR2: WSHSY and SAAADI. This CDR3 spans 15 amino acids. CDR3 loop: CASSGVTSGSYEQYF. In DNA form, the CDR3 reads TGCGCCAGCAGTGGAGTTACCAGCGGGAGTTACGAGCAGTACTTC.

This rearrangement joins TRBV28 to TRBJ2-5; the D gene could be TRBD1 or TRBD2 (5 bases each). V gave up 7 bases and J gave up 5 bases, with 23 bases separating them. Germline V gene lookup returns CDR1 MDHEN and CDR2 SYDVKM. The CDR3 spans 16 residues. The CDR3 nucleotides are TGTGCCAGCACCATAACAGGTTTCCAGGGAGCGGAGACCCAGTACTTC. Encoded protein: CASTITGFQGAETQYF.

The chain has TRBV6-1 and TRBJ1-2, with D perhaps TRBD1 (5 bases). The CDR3 has 16 residues. Germline values: CDR1 MNHNS, CDR2 SASEGT. The ends were cut back, 3 bases at V and 6 bases at J, with 20 bases in the middle. The CDR3 DNA reads as TGTGCCAGCAGTGAGGTGCCGCACAGGTTTACAGATGGCTACACCTTC. Protein product: CASSEVPHRFTDGYTF.

In DNA, the CDR3 is TGCGCCAGCAGCCCTAGAGGAGGGAACTACGAGCAGTACTTC. Amino acids: CASSPRGGNYEQYF. This sequence joins TRBV4-1 and TRBJ2-7; tentative D call: TRBD2 (6 bases). From germline, CDR1 is MGHRA and CDR2 YSYEKL. The CDR3 covers 14 residues. Trimming took 4 bases from V and 3 from J, leaving 13 bases between them.

This clone appeared a few times. The chain combines TRBV15 with TRBJ1-1; tentative D call: TRBD1 (5 bases). The CDR3 runs 14 residues. In germline, CDR1 is LNHNV, CDR2 YYDKDF (reference sequence). The V and J ends lost 1 base and 3 bases respectively, with 9 bases between them. The CDR3 loop reads CATSRGRGDTEAFF. DNA for the CDR3: TGTGCCACCAGCAGAGGGCGGGGGGACACTGAAGCTTTCTTT.

V is TRBV18 and J is TRBJ2-7; a weak D match, TRBD2 (5 bases). The CDR3 runs 16 residues. V was shortened by 2 bases and J by 0 bases, with 14 bases between the two germline ends. Per germline, CDR1 KGHSH and CDR2 LQKENI. As DNA, the CDR3 is TGTGCCAGCTCACCAATTAGTGGGAGAAGCTCCTACGAGCAGTACTTC. It codes for CASSPISGRSSYEQYF. The full variable domain, its missing parts supplied by reference TRBV18 and TRBJ2-7, is NAGVMQNPRHLVRRRGQEARLRCSPMKGHSHVYWYRQLPEEGLKFMVYLQKENIIDESGMPKERFSAEFPKEGPSILRIQQVVRGDSAAYFCASSPISGRSSYEQYFGPGTRLTVT.

The V call is TRBV5-1, the J call TRBJ1-1; D is unresolved. The CDR3 has 15 residues. V dropped 1 base and J dropped 4 bases, with 14 bases sitting between them. The germline V gene encodes CDR1 SGHRS and CDR2 YFSETQ. The CDR3 DNA reads as TGCGCCAGCAGCTTGTATCCCAGAGAGGGCACTGAAGCTTTCTTT. Translated, it gives CASSLYPREGTEAFF.

This clone was detected a few times. The chain has TRBV7-6 and TRBJ2-1, with 7 bases lining up with TRBD2. Germline V gives CDR1 SGHVS, CDR2 FNYEAQ. The CDR3 length is 16 residues. V lost 4 bases, J lost 9 bases, and 15 bases stayed unmatched. This chain's CDR3 is CASSSGGGGEQGEQFF. DNA for the CDR3: TGTGCCAGCAGCTCCGGAGGTGGGGGGGAGCAAGGTGAGCAGTTCTTC.

V is TRBV28 and J is TRBJ2-3; 8 bases match TRBD1. CDR3 length: 14 amino acids. CDR1 is MDHEN, CDR2 SYDVKM, per germline. J was trimmed by 3 bases and V by 5 bases; bases with no gene match: 4. The CDR3 DNA follows: TGTGCCAGCAGTACAGGACAGGGAACAGATACGCAGTATTTT. Protein product: CASSTGQGTDTQYF. Filled out from reference TRBV28 and TRBJ2-3, the complete variable domain reads DVKVTQSSRYLVKRTGEKVFLECVQDMDHENMFWYRQDPGLGLRLIYFSYDVKMKEKGDIPEGYSVSREKKERFSLILESASTNQTSMYLCASSTGQGTDTQYFGPGTRLTVL.

Comments on this clone: A junction end diverges from the germline sequence, so it may reflect a read error. This chain links TRBV18 with TRBJ2-1; 10 nucleotides match TRBD1. Germline V gene data show CDR1 as KGHSH and CDR2 as LQKENI. There are 15 residues in the CDR3. The CDR3 DNA follows: TGTGCCAGCTCACCACTGGGACAGGGGTCTAATGAGCAGCTCTTC. Translating it yields CASSPLGQGSNEQLF.

The genes are TRBV4-2 and TRBJ2-1; 7 bases fit TRBD2. V lost 0 bases and J lost 8; bases outside the gene matches: 7. This CDR3 spans 15 amino acids. Germline values: CDR1 LGHNA, CDR2 YNFKEQ. The CDR3 reads CASSQDLAEGYEQFF. CDR3 sequence (DNA): TGTGCCAGCAGCCAAGATCTAGCGGAGGGCTATGAGCAGTTCTTC.

V and J are TRBV18 and TRBJ2-5, with a weak D call TRBD2 (5 bases). V was cut by 5 bases and J by 2 bases, with 12 bases left in between. CDR3 length: 14 residues. Germline lookup yields CDR1 KGHSH and CDR2 LQKENI. CDR3 protein: CASSMGDGQETQYF. The DNA of the CDR3 is TGTGCCAGCTCAATGGGAGATGGGCAAGAGACCCAGTACTTC.

This chain joins TRBV14 and TRBJ2-3; perhaps TRBD2 as D (5 bases). The V gene lost 4 bases and the J gene lost 4 bases, with 12 bases spanning the gap. CDR3 length equals 14 residues. CDR1 is SGHDN, CDR2 FVKESK, per germline. The CDR3 region has the DNA TGTGCCAGCAGCCTGGGTCCCGGGGCAGATACGCAGTATTTT. Translating gives CASSLGPGADTQYF.

This clone was detected once. The rearrangement uses TRBV6-5 and TRBJ2-3, with D tentatively TRBD2 (6 bases). In germline, CDR1 is MNHEY, CDR2 SVGAGI. Trimming removed 6 bases at V and 2 bases at J, with 6 bases between. This CDR3 is 12 amino acids long. This chain's CDR3 is CASRDYTDTQYF. Here the CDR3 DNA reads TGTGCCAGCAGGGACTACACAGATACGCAGTATTTT.

This chain links TRBV6-1 with TRBJ1-3; TRBD1 matches at 7 bases. With 6 bases clipped from V and 2 bases from J, the junction kept 7 bases outside the gene matches. The CDR3 consists of 15 residues. Per germline, CDR1 MNHNS and CDR2 SASEGT. Here the CDR3 DNA reads TGTGCCAGCAGGACTAACAGGGGAACTGGAAACACCATATATTTT. Its protein is CASRTNRGTGNTIYF.

This chain joins TRBV12-5 and TRBJ2-5, with TRBD1 identical over 9 bases. The germline CDR1 and CDR2 sequences are LGHNT and FRNRAP. The trim removed 7 bases at V and 3 bases at J, leaving 15 bases unmatched. The CDR3 has 17 amino acids. CDR3: CASVAPDRDREKETQYF. Written as DNA, the CDR3 is TGTGCTAGTGTCGCCCCCGACCGGGACAGGGAGAAAGAGACCCAGTACTTC.